Below, 21 T cell receptor beta chains from the same sample are listed, as sequenced in a study of cytotoxic CD8 clonotypes in ibrutinib-treated CLL. Profiling relied on immunoSEQ multiplex PCR, and the TCRdb table lists in-frame clones only, not all of them. The repertoire includes about 24,000 clones, roughly 74% of them detected once, and more than 40% sits in the top ten. Sample: PBMCs, taken after 12 months of ibrutinib treatment. The receptors were sampled from a human donor with chronic lymphocytic leukemia.

The J gene is TRBJ2-7, the V gene TRBV2, with 10 bases fitting TRBD2. V dropped 6 bases and J dropped 2; count of bases not matched to a gene: 4. Per the germline V gene, CDR1 is SNHLY and CDR2 is FYNNEI. The CDR3 contains 14 residues. The CDR3 DNA sequence: TGTGCCAGCAGCCGACTAGCGGGTACCTACGAGCAGTACTTC. Its protein product is CASSRLAGTYEQYF.

This clone was detected only once. J is TRBJ2-3 and V is TRBV28; D gene uncertain. The CDR3 has 13 amino acids. CDR1 is MDHEN, CDR2 SYDVKM, per germline. V lost 8 bases to trimming and J lost 0 bases, with 9 bases between them. The CDR3 loop is CASRRYSTDTQYF. DNA for the CDR3: TGTGCCAGCCGTCGTTACAGCACAGATACGCAGTATTTT.

The chain carries TRBV6-5 and TRBJ2-1, with D perhaps TRBD1 (5 bases). Trimming removed 2 bases from V and 2 bases from J, with 10 bases in between. Germline V CDR1 and CDR2: MNHEY, SVGAGI. The CDR3 covers 15 residues. CDR3 bases: TGTGCCAGCAGTTACGACCAGGGAACCTACAATGAGCAGTTCTTC. As protein: CASSYDQGTYNEQFF.

This sequence joins TRBV18 and TRBJ2-7, with 7 nucleotides matching TRBD1. V was clipped by 6 bases and J by 0 bases; unmatched bases: 5. Germline-derived CDR1 and CDR2 are KGHSH and LQKENI. This CDR3 comprises 14 residues. The CDR3 region is CASSPGQSSYEQYF. CDR3 nucleotide sequence: TGTGCCAGCTCTCCGGGACAGAGCTCCTACGAGCAGTACTTC. Based on the CDR3 plus reference TRBV18 and TRBJ2-7, the full variable domain is NAGVMQNPRHLVRRRGQEARLRCSPMKGHSHVYWYRQLPEEGLKFMVYLQKENIIDESGMPKERFSAEFPKEGPSILRIQQVVRGDSAAYFCASSPGQSSYEQYFGPGTRLTVT.

The chain joins TRBV5-1 to TRBJ1-4; D is perhaps TRBD1 (5 bases). The CDR3 runs 18 residues. The germline V gene encodes CDR1 SGHRS and CDR2 YFSETQ. V was clipped by 0 bases and J by 0 bases, with 15 bases between them. The CDR3 is CASSLAHPGLATNEKLFF. CDR3 coding DNA: TGCGCCAGCAGCTTGGCCCACCCGGGGCTCGCAACTAATGAAAAACTGTTTTTT.

The chain links TRBV28 to TRBJ1-5, with D possibly TRBD1 on 6 matching bases. Germline-derived CDR1 and CDR2 are MDHEN and SYDVKM. CDR3 length: 16 amino acids. Deletions cut 7 bases from V and 4 bases from J, with 20 bases between. CDR3 protein: CASTGMGGLGNQPQHF. The CDR3 nucleotides are TGTGCCAGCACGGGGATGGGGGGCTTAGGGAATCAGCCCCAGCATTTT.

The sample holds many counts of this clone. The rearrangement joins TRBV6-1 to TRBJ1-1, with a tentative D call TRBD1 (5 bases). This CDR3 is 12 amino acids long. Per germline, CDR1 MNHNS and CDR2 SASEGT. Trimming removed 5 bases from V and 8 bases from J, with 12 bases in between. Here the CDR3 DNA reads TGTGCCAGCAGTACCCGACAGCTGGAAGCTTTCTTT. It codes for CASSTRQLEAFF.

This rearrangement joins TRBV27 to TRBJ1-2; 9 bases are shared with TRBD1. CDR3 length equals 15 residues. Germline-derived CDR1 and CDR2 are MNHEY and SMNVEV (reference sequence). Germline trimming cut 4 bases from V and 7 bases from J; bases unmatched to any gene: 10. The chain's CDR3 is CASSSPGTGKGGYTF. CDR3 DNA sequence: TGTGCCAGCAGTTCCCCCGGGACAGGGAAGGGTGGCTACACCTTC.

The chain recombines TRBV19 with TRBJ2-7; 8 bases are shared with TRBD2. Trimming removed 1 base from V and 3 bases from J; junction bases left unmatched: 8. Per germline, CDR1 LNHDA and CDR2 SQIVND (reference sequence). The CDR3 has 16 amino acids. The CDR3 DNA reads as TGTGCCAGTAGTATAGCTTCGCCTAGCGGGCGCTACGAGCAGTACTTC. Its protein is CASSIASPSGRYEQYF.

This clone appeared a single time. This chain connects TRBV5-1 to TRBJ2-3; 7 nucleotides agree with TRBD1. The CDR3 is made up of 15 amino acids. Trimming at V came to 3 bases and at J to 1 base, leaving 5 bases not matched to a gene. Germline values: CDR1 SGHRS, CDR2 YFSETQ. Here the CDR3 DNA reads TGCGCCAGCAGCTGGGGGACAGCCCGCACAGATACGCAGTATTTT. Encoded protein: CASSWGTARTDTQYF.

The table lists this clone with a few counts. The genes are TRBV14 and TRBJ1-2; no clear D. Germline values: CDR1 SGHDN, CDR2 FVKESK. There are 14 residues in the CDR3. The ends were cut back, 1 base at V and 3 bases at J, with 9 bases in the middle. The chain's CDR3 is CASSQVGGHYGYTF. DNA for the CDR3: TGTGCCAGCAGCCAAGTTGGCGGACACTATGGCTACACCTTC.

The CDR3 DNA reads as TGTGCCAGCAGCTCCCGAGGACAGGGCCAGCCCCAGCATTTT. It codes for CASSSRGQGQPQHF. The chain employs TRBV7-2 and TRBJ1-5; TRBD1 matches 8 bases. Germline values: CDR1 SGHTA, CDR2 FQGNSA. The CDR3 totals 14 residues. Trimming at V came to 4 bases and at J to 7 bases, leaving 6 bases not matched to a gene.

This chain uses TRBV6-5 with TRBJ1-1, with D hard to call. The CDR3 contains 13 residues. Germline loops: CDR1 MNHEY, CDR2 SVGAGI. The V gene lost 5 bases and the J gene lost 1 base, with 8 bases spanning the gap. CDR3 coding DNA: TGTGCCAGCAGTGTGAAAAAGAACACTGAAGCTTTCTTT. It encodes CASSVKKNTEAFF.

The chain joins TRBV27 to TRBJ1-3; a possible D gene is TRBD1 (5 bases). The germline V gene has CDR1 MNHEY and CDR2 SMNVEV (reference sequence). This CDR3 is 14 amino acids long. V lost 2 bases and J lost 3, with 8 bases in between. CDR3 bases: TGTGCCAGCAGTTTACGGCAGGGTGGAAACACCATATATTTT. Amino acid sequence: CASSLRQGGNTIYF.

J is TRBJ1-1 and V is TRBV7-9; 9 positions agree with TRBD1. Germline V gene data show CDR1 as SEHNR and CDR2 as FQNEAQ (reference sequence). V shed 5 bases and J 7 bases; nucleotides not matched to a gene: 14. The CDR3 length is 16 residues. CDR3 DNA: TGTGCCAGCAGCCCTAACCGGGACAGGGAACTTGGTGAAGCTTTCTTT. Translating it yields CASSPNRDRELGEAFF.

CDR3 sequence reads: CASTNDSDCGKLFF. The DNA for the CDR3 is TGTGCCAGCACCAACGACAGCGATTGTGGAAAACTGTTTTTT. J is TRBJ1-4 and V is TRBV11-3; perhaps TRBD1 as D (5 bases). CDR3 size: 14 residues. Germline CDR1 reads SGHNT; CDR2 reads YENEEA. V was pared by 7 bases and J by 10 bases, with 19 bases between.

This chain connects TRBV19 to TRBJ2-1; 8 bases map to TRBD2. The length of the CDR3 is 14 residues. V shed 9 bases, J shed 8 bases, and the junction held 12 bases outside the gene matches. Germline V CDR1 and CDR2: LNHDA, SQIVND (reference sequence). The CDR3 protein is CASRGGPLRHEQFF. CDR3 in DNA: TGTGCCAGCCGCGGGGGGCCGCTACGTCATGAGCAGTTCTTC.

This rearrangement joins TRBV6-5 to TRBJ1-3, with TRBD1 as a possible D gene (5 bases). This CDR3 comprises 13 residues. Trimming removed 6 bases from V and 8 bases from J, with 14 bases in between. Looked up from germline, CDR1 is MNHEY and CDR2 is SVGAGI. The CDR3 nucleotides are TGTGCCAGCAGCCTTAATCGAGGGGACACCATATATTTT. Translating it yields CASSLNRGDTIYF.

Of note for this clone: Other DNA sequences in this sample translate to the same CDR3. The rearrangement uses TRBV30 and TRBJ1-3; no clear D. Trimming removed 2 bases from V and 5 bases from J, with 13 bases in between. The CDR3 has 14 amino acids. Germline V gene lookup returns CDR1 GTSNPN and CDR2 SVGIG (reference sequence). CDR3 bases: TGTGCCTGGAGTTTGTACAGCGGACGAAACACCATATATTTT. Its translation: CAWSLYSGRNTIYF.

The rearrangement joins TRBV6-4 to TRBJ2-3; unclear D gene. With 2 bases removed from V and 4 bases from J, the gap between germline ends came to 10 bases. Germline assignment: CDR1 MRHNA and CDR2 SNTAGT. There are 14 residues in the CDR3. DNA of the CDR3: TGTGCCAGCAGTGACCCCCAGACCGCAGATACGCAGTATTTT. Translation gives CASSDPQTADTQYF.

The chain recombines TRBV4-3 with TRBJ2-3; no firm D call. The CDR3 covers 17 residues. V was cut by 3 bases and J by 2 bases, with 18 bases left in between. Looked up from germline, CDR1 is LGHNA and CDR2 is YSLEER. The CDR3: CASSQDGGRYLTDTQYF. The CDR3 DNA reads as TGCGCCAGCAGCCAGGACGGTGGTCGGTACCTCACAGATACGCAGTATTTT.